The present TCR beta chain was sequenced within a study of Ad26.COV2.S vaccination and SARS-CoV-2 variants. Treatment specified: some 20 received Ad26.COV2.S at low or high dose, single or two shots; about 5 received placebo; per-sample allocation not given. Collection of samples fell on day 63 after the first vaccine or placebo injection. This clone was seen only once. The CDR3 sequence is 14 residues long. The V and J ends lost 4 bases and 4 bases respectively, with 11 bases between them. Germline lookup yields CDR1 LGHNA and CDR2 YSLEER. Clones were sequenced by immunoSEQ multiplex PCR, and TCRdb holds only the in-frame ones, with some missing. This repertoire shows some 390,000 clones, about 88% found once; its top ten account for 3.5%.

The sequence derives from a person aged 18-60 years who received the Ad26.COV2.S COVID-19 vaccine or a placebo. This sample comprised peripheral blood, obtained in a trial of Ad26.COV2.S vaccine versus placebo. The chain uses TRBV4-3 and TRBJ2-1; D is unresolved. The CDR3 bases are TGCGCCAGCAGCCCGCTTCCGGGTTACAATGAGCAGTTCTTC. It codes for CASSPLPGYNEQFF.